A selection of T cell receptor beta chains follows, all from one sample in a study of HIV-infected patients and healthy controls. TCRdb used MiXCR to reprocess the 5' RACE reads, holding one entry per CDR3 protein. The repertoire holds around 62,000 distinct CDR3 sequences, with 15% to 20% as singletons. The sequencing input was CD4+ T cells from blood. These receptors came from a human donor in good health. CDR3s include the opening cysteine and the closing phenylalanine or tryptophan. A D gene is named only where the DNA matches it firmly. Size is stated for part of the rows, as once, few or many counts, or as a class when the clone is expanded.

CDR3 DNA: TGTGCCATCAGTAGGAGGGGAGAAACCCAAGAGACCCAGTACTTC
CDR3 protein: CAISRRGETQETQYF
D gene: NA
V gene: TRBV10-3
clone size: many
J gene: TRBJ2-5

CDR3 DNA: TGTGCCAGCAGACTCCAGGGGAATCAGCCCCAGCATTTT
CDR3 protein: CASRLQGNQPQHF
D gene: NA
V gene: TRBV6-1
clone size: many
J gene: TRBJ1-5

CDR3 DNA: TGTGCCAGCAGCAACCAAGGCGGGGACCACTATGGCTACACCTTC
CDR3 protein: CASSNQGGDHYGYTF
D gene: NA
V gene: TRBV21-1
clone size: many
J gene: TRBJ1-2

CDR3 DNA: TGTGCCAGCAGACCGGGGGGGAGTTTCTCCTACGAGCAGTACTTC
CDR3 protein: CASRPGGSFSYEQYF
D gene: TRBD2
V gene: TRBV28
clone size: NA
J gene: TRBJ2-7

CDR3 DNA: TGTGCCACCAGCCGTGGGGGGAAAGAGACTGAAGCTTTCTTT
CDR3 protein: CATSRGGKETEAFF
D gene: NA
V gene: TRBV24-1
clone size: many
J gene: TRBJ1-1

CDR3 DNA: TGTGCCACCAGTGATTTGAGAGCGGGAGTCGCTGAGCAGTTCTTC
CDR3 protein: CATSDLRAGVAEQFF
D gene: TRBD2
V gene: TRBV24-1
clone size: few
J gene: TRBJ2-1

CDR3 DNA: TGTGCCAGCAGCCCCCGGACAGGGGAAGAGACCCAGTACTTC
CDR3 protein: CASSPRTGEETQYF
D gene: TRBD1
V gene: TRBV7-3
clone size: few
J gene: TRBJ2-5

CDR3 DNA: TGTGCCAGCTCACCCCAGAGGGCACAGGCTAATGAAAAACTGTTTTTT
CDR3 protein: CASSPQRAQANEKLFF
D gene: NA
V gene: TRBV18
clone size: NA
J gene: TRBJ1-4

CDR3 DNA: TGTGCCAGCAGCCTGAACACTAAAAATCAGCCCCAGCATTTT
CDR3 protein: CASSLNTKNQPQHF
D gene: NA
V gene: TRBV27
clone size: NA
J gene: TRBJ1-5

CDR3 DNA: TGTGCCAGCAGTTCCACCTTAGCGGGAGCAGTTTACGAGCAGTACTTC
CDR3 protein: CASSSTLAGAVYEQYF
D gene: TRBD2
V gene: TRBV6-5
clone size: many
J gene: TRBJ2-7

CDR3 DNA: TGTGCCAGCAGCCTGGACAGGGATAACACTGAAGCTTTCTTT
CDR3 protein: CASSLDRDNTEAFF
D gene: TRBD1
V gene: TRBV27
clone size: few
J gene: TRBJ1-1

CDR3 DNA: TGTGCCAGCAGCCCGGGACTAGCGAAGGATGAGCAGTTCTTC
CDR3 protein: CASSPGLAKDEQFF
D gene: TRBD2
V gene: TRBV7-2
clone size: NA
J gene: TRBJ2-1

CDR3 DNA: TGTGCCAGTAGTCCCGACAGTGGAGGGTCCCAGCATTTT
CDR3 protein: CASSPDSGGSQHF
D gene: NA
V gene: TRBV19
clone size: NA
J gene: TRBJ1-5

CDR3 DNA: TGCAGTGCTAGCCCGACAGGGGGCTTGGATCAGCCCCAGCATTTT
CDR3 protein: CSASPTGGLDQPQHF
D gene: TRBD1
V gene: TRBV20-1
clone size: many
J gene: TRBJ1-5

CDR3 DNA: TGCAGTGCTAGGGCGGACAGTGTGCATGGCTACACCTTC
CDR3 protein: CSARADSVHGYTF
D gene: NA
V gene: TRBV20-1
clone size: many
J gene: TRBJ1-2

CDR3 DNA: TGCAGTGCCACCGGACAGGATTATGGCTACACCTTC
CDR3 protein: CSATGQDYGYTF
D gene: TRBD1
V gene: TRBV20-1
clone size: many
J gene: TRBJ1-2

CDR3 DNA: TGTGCCAGCAGTCCAATATTACAGGGGCATGGCTACACCTTC
CDR3 protein: CASSPILQGHGYTF
D gene: TRBD1
V gene: TRBV12-3/TRBV12-4
clone size: many
J gene: TRBJ1-2

CDR3 DNA: TGTGCCAGCTCATTTAGCGCAGATACGCAGTATTTT
CDR3 protein: CASSFSADTQYF
D gene: NA
V gene: TRBV18
clone size: NA
J gene: TRBJ2-3

CDR3 DNA: TGCGCCAGCAGCCAAGGACAGGTCGGCGAGCAGTACTTC
CDR3 protein: CASSQGQVGEQYF
D gene: NA
V gene: TRBV4-1
clone size: few
J gene: TRBJ2-7

CDR3 DNA: TGTGCCAGCAGCCAAGTAGTCCGCCGCTCCTATAATTCACCCCTCCACTTT
CDR3 protein: CASSQVVRRSYNSPLHF
D gene: NA
V gene: TRBV3-1
clone size: NA
J gene: TRBJ1-6

CDR3 DNA: TGTGCCAGCAGCGCCCTACAGGGGGCCGGGGTAACTGAAGCTTTCTTT
CDR3 protein: CASSALQGAGVTEAFF
D gene: TRBD1
V gene: TRBV9
clone size: NA
J gene: TRBJ1-1

CDR3 DNA: TGTGCCAGCAGCTTCAGGGTGAACACTGAAGCTTTCTTT
CDR3 protein: CASSFRVNTEAFF
D gene: NA
V gene: TRBV7-2
clone size: few
J gene: TRBJ1-1

CDR3 DNA: TGCAGCGTTGGGGCAGGGGTTGCTGAAGCTTTCTTT
CDR3 protein: CSVGAGVAEAFF
D gene: NA
V gene: TRBV29-1
clone size: many
J gene: TRBJ1-1

CDR3 DNA: TGCAGCGTCCAACTGAACTATGGCTACACCTTC
CDR3 protein: CSVQLNYGYTF
D gene: NA
V gene: TRBV29-1
clone size: NA
J gene: TRBJ1-2

CDR3 DNA: TGTGCCAGCAGCGTAGCTGGAGATAGGTCGAACACTGAAGCTTTCTTT
CDR3 protein: CASSVAGDRSNTEAFF
D gene: NA
V gene: TRBV9
clone size: NA
J gene: TRBJ1-1

CDR3 DNA: TGTGCCAGCAGCTCGCCTAGCGGGAGGGCGAACACCGGGGAGCTGTTTTTT
CDR3 protein: CASSSPSGRANTGELFF
D gene: TRBD2
V gene: TRBV11-2
clone size: NA
J gene: TRBJ2-2

CDR3 DNA: TGCGCCAGCGGGGGGTTACAAGGCACAGATACGCAGTATTTT
CDR3 protein: CASGGLQGTDTQYF
D gene: NA
V gene: TRBV5-1
clone size: once
J gene: TRBJ2-3

CDR3 DNA: TGCAGTGCTAGAGCCGCCGACAGGGCCGGGATGGAGACCCAGTACTTC
CDR3 protein: CSARAADRAGMETQYF
D gene: TRBD1
V gene: TRBV20-1
clone size: few
J gene: TRBJ2-5

CDR3 DNA: TGCAGTGCTAGAGGGACAGGGTTTGGTGAGCAGTTCTTC
CDR3 protein: CSARGTGFGEQFF
D gene: TRBD1
V gene: TRBV20-1
clone size: NA
J gene: TRBJ2-1

CDR3 DNA: TGTGCCAGCAGTCACAGCGGTTTCCAAGAGACCCAGTACTTC
CDR3 protein: CASSHSGFQETQYF
D gene: NA
V gene: TRBV25-1
clone size: few
J gene: TRBJ2-5

CDR3 DNA: TGCGCCAGCAGCTTGGCGGGCATCGACGAGCAGTACTTC
CDR3 protein: CASSLAGIDEQYF
D gene: NA
V gene: TRBV5-1
clone size: NA
J gene: TRBJ2-7

CDR3 DNA: TGTGCCAGCAGCTTGAAGACCCGCGGGACAGCCAATCAGCCCCAGCATTTT
CDR3 protein: CASSLKTRGTANQPQHF
D gene: TRBD1
V gene: TRBV5-4
clone size: few
J gene: TRBJ1-5

CDR3 DNA: TGTGCCAGCAGCTTTGGAGTGGGGAGCAGGGGCTATGGCTACACCTTC
CDR3 protein: CASSFGVGSRGYGYTF
D gene: NA
V gene: TRBV7-2
clone size: many
J gene: TRBJ1-2

CDR3 DNA: TGTGCCAGCAGCTCGCAGGGAGGCACCGGGGAGCTGTTTTTT
CDR3 protein: CASSSQGGTGELFF
D gene: NA
V gene: TRBV6-6
clone size: few
J gene: TRBJ2-2

CDR3 DNA: TGCAGCGTTGAAGCAGGGGGTCGCGGCTACACCTTC
CDR3 protein: CSVEAGGRGYTF
D gene: TRBD1
V gene: TRBV29-1
clone size: NA
J gene: TRBJ1-2

CDR3 DNA: TGTGCCAGCAGTAAACTTAGGGACAGGGTCTACGAGCAGTACTTC
CDR3 protein: CASSKLRDRVYEQYF
D gene: NA
V gene: TRBV21-1
clone size: NA
J gene: TRBJ2-7

CDR3 DNA: TGCAGTGCTAGAGATCTCGGACGGGTGAACACTGAAGCTTTCTTT
CDR3 protein: CSARDLGRVNTEAFF
D gene: NA
V gene: TRBV20-1
clone size: many
J gene: TRBJ1-1

CDR3 DNA: TGTGCCAGCAGTGGTACAGGGGGCGACCAGCCCCAGCATTTT
CDR3 protein: CASSGTGGDQPQHF
D gene: TRBD1
V gene: TRBV2
clone size: NA
J gene: TRBJ1-5

CDR3 DNA: TGCGCCAGCAGCCAGACCTGGGCAGGGGGTGAAGATACGCAGTATTTT
CDR3 protein: CASSQTWAGGEDTQYF
D gene: TRBD1
V gene: TRBV5-1
clone size: few
J gene: TRBJ2-3

CDR3 DNA: TGTGCCAGCAGTTGGGGGACAGGCCCAAATCAGCCCCAGCATTTT
CDR3 protein: CASSWGTGPNQPQHF
D gene: TRBD1
V gene: TRBV12-3/TRBV12-4
clone size: many
J gene: TRBJ1-5

CDR3 DNA: TGTGCCAGCAGCTTGAGGACAGAACAATGGGGTATAGCCAAAAACATTCAGTACTTC
CDR3 protein: CASSLRTEQWGIAKNIQYF
D gene: NA
V gene: TRBV5-6
clone size: NA
J gene: TRBJ2-4

CDR3 DNA: TGTGCCAGCAGCTTAGTAGGGTCCAGGTCCACCGGGGAGCTGTTTTTT
CDR3 protein: CASSLVGSRSTGELFF
D gene: NA
V gene: TRBV7-2
clone size: many
J gene: TRBJ2-2

CDR3 DNA: TGTGCCAGCAGTTCCGGGGGCGAGCAGTACTTC
CDR3 protein: CASSSGGEQYF
D gene: NA
V gene: TRBV12-3/TRBV12-4
clone size: NA
J gene: TRBJ2-7

CDR3 DNA: TGTGCCAGCTCACCAGGGACAGTTCAAGAGACCCAGTACTTC
CDR3 protein: CASSPGTVQETQYF
D gene: TRBD1
V gene: TRBV18
clone size: many
J gene: TRBJ2-5

CDR3 DNA: TGTGCCAGCAGTCGACAGAGCTCCTACAATGAGCAGTTCTTC
CDR3 protein: CASSRQSSYNEQFF
D gene: NA
V gene: TRBV7-2
clone size: NA
J gene: TRBJ2-1

CDR3 DNA: TGCAGTGCTCCCTTAGCGGGACTACCAAAAAGCACAGATACGCAGTATTTT
CDR3 protein: CSAPLAGLPKSTDTQYF
D gene: TRBD2
V gene: TRBV20-1
clone size: many
J gene: TRBJ2-3